This TCR beta chain appears in the sequencing data of a study of identical twins. Each CDR3 protein is one row after TCRdb ran MiXCR on the 5' RACE reads. This table has 500,000 to 650,000 distinct CDR3 sequences, 7.1% appearing once. This clonotype showed up many times. A read error may account for a junction end that differs from germline. This CDR3 region has 14 residues. A further study also used this sample, focusing on yellow fever vaccine responses in identical twins.

Sequencing was performed on PBMCs. The V and J genes are TRBV12-3 or TRBV12-4 and TRBJ1-4, with no clear D. The receptor was derived from a woman between 18 and 30 years old in good health. The CDR3 protein is CATSEGRIREKLFF. The CDR3 coding sequence is TGTGCCACCAGTGAAGGCAGGATCAGGGAAAAACTGTTTTTT.